A single sample gave rise to the 25 T cell receptor beta chains below, sequenced in a study of blood T cell repertoires in COVID-19. TCRdb's copy holds only in-frame clones and misses some; the assay was immunoSEQ multiplex PCR. This sample has 15,000 or so clones; around 89% occur once, and the top ten carry 15%. Source material: peripheral blood. Receptors originate from a man in his fifties or sixties with active COVID-19.

This chain uses TRBV24-1 with TRBJ2-1, with 7 bases matching TRBD2. This CDR3 is built from 16 residues. V shed 0 bases, J shed 7 bases, and the junction held 8 bases outside the gene matches. CDR1 is KGHDR and CDR2 is SFDVKD in the germline V gene. The CDR3 nucleotides are TGTGCCACCAGTGATTTGGGGAGCGGGGTTGGGAATGAGCAGTTCTTC. Its protein is CATSDLGSGVGNEQFF.

This chain joins TRBV5-1 and TRBJ2-5, with 9 nucleotides matching TRBD2. The V gene's germline CDR1 is SGHRS and CDR2 YFSETQ. This CDR3 is 16 amino acids long. Trimming cost V 4 bases and J 5 bases; bases outside gene matches: 12. The CDR3 region has the DNA TGCGCCAGCAGCATACTAGCGGGCGGCCTCAAGGAGACCCAGTACTTC. Amino acids: CASSILAGGLKETQYF.

The chain couples TRBV5-5 to TRBJ2-5, with 9 nucleotides matching TRBD1. Germline V lookup: CDR1 SGHKS, CDR2 YYEKEE (reference sequence). V lost 2 bases, J lost 4 bases, and 12 bases stayed unmatched. This CDR3 comprises 17 residues. CDR3 sequence (DNA): TGTGCCAGCAGCTTAGCGGCCACAGGGGGCGCGGGAGAGACCCAGTACTTC. Amino acids: CASSLAATGGAGETQYF. The full variable domain, its missing parts supplied by reference TRBV5-5 and TRBJ2-5, is DAGVTQSPTHLIKTRGQQVTLRCSPISGHKSVSWYQQVLGQGPQFIFQYYEKEERGRGNFPDRFSARQFPNYSSELNVNALLLGDSALYLCASSLAATGGAGETQYFGPGTRLLVL.

The CDR3 protein is CASSRPRVAMNTEAFF. The CDR3 coding sequence is TGTGCCAGCAGCCGACCCAGGGTAGCCATGAACACTGAAGCTTTCTTT. V usage is TRBV2 and J usage is TRBJ1-1; weak D call: TRBD1 (5 bases). V was cut by 6 bases and J by 0 bases, with 17 bases left in between. The CDR3 runs 16 residues. Germline CDR1 reads SNHLY; CDR2 reads FYNNEI. Full variable domain (missing parts from reference TRBV2 and TRBJ1-1): EPEVTQTPSHQVTQMGQEVILRCVPISNHLYFYWYRQILGQKVEFLVSFYNNEISEKSEIFDDQFSVERPDGSNFTLKIRSTKLEDSAMYFCASSRPRVAMNTEAFFGQGTRLTVV.

DNA of the CDR3: TGTGCCAGCACAAGTGCAGACACTGAAGCTTTCTTT. Residues: CASTSADTEAFF. The chain employs TRBV2 and TRBJ1-1; D remains unclear. The V gene's germline CDR1 is SNHLY and CDR2 FYNNEI. CDR3 length equals 12 residues. Between the trimmed V and J ends, which lost 7 bases and 3 bases, there was a span of 9 bases.

The chain joins TRBV19 to TRBJ2-3; weak D call: TRBD2 (6 bases). The CDR3 has 14 amino acids. Trimming took 7 bases from V and 2 from J, leaving 13 bases between them. Germline CDR1 is LNHDA and CDR2 is SQIVND (reference sequence). CDR3 bases: TGTGCCAGTAAGGAGGGCTACCACACAGATACGCAGTATTTT. Protein: CASKEGYHTDTQYF. The full variable domain, its missing parts supplied by reference TRBV19 and TRBJ2-3, is DGGITQSPKYLFRKEGQNVTLSCEQNLNHDAMYWYRQDPGQGLRLIYYSQIVNDFQKGDIAEGYSVSREKKESFPLTVTSAQKNPTAFYLCASKEGYHTDTQYFGPGTRLTVL.

The J gene is TRBJ2-7, the V gene TRBV7-2; 9 bases map to TRBD1. Trimming removed 4 bases from V and 4 bases from J; junction bases left unmatched: 5. Germline V lookup: CDR1 SGHTA, CDR2 FQGNSA. The CDR3 is 14 residues long. The CDR3 protein is CASSSRDRVYEQYF. Here the CDR3 DNA reads TGTGCCAGCAGCTCCCGGGACAGGGTATACGAGCAGTACTTC.

CDR3 in amino acids: CATSDLRTDTQYF. The DNA for the CDR3 is TGTGCCACCAGTGACCTCCGCACAGATACGCAGTATTTT. The V gene is TRBV24-1, the J gene TRBJ2-3, with no clear D. This CDR3 contains 13 residues. Per germline, CDR1 KGHDR and CDR2 SFDVKD. V was cut by 4 bases and J by 1 base, with 5 bases left in between.

The chain carries TRBV7-8 and TRBJ2-7; 8 bases agree with TRBD1. The J segment lost 0 bases and the V segment lost 5 bases, leaving 6 bases of the junction unmatched. This CDR3 contains 15 residues. Germline V CDR1 and CDR2: SGHVS, FQNEAQ. The CDR3 spells CASSEPTGVSYEQYF. For the CDR3, the DNA is TGTGCCAGCAGCGAACCGACAGGGGTCTCCTACGAGCAGTACTTC.

This chain links TRBV28 with TRBJ2-2, with D maybe TRBD1 (5 bases). The CDR3 runs to 18 residues. Germline CDR1 reads MDHEN; CDR2 reads SYDVKM. Trimming stripped 2 bases from V and 5 bases from J, with 21 bases between. CDR3 nucleotide sequence: TGTGCCAGCAGTTTACCCCTCGCGAGACAGTTGACTACCGGGGAGCTGTTTTTT. It translates to CASSLPLARQLTTGELFF.

The CDR3 DNA reads TGTGCCAGCAGATCTAGACTACACTACGAGCAGTACTTC. Encoded protein: CASRSRLHYEQYF. The chain carries TRBV12-3 or TRBV12-4 and TRBJ2-7; a weak D match, TRBD2 (5 bases). The V gene lost 6 bases and the J gene lost 3 bases, with 12 bases spanning the gap. The CDR3 runs to 13 residues.

The rearrangement links TRBV5-1 to TRBJ2-5; 11 nucleotides match TRBD2. The J segment lost 2 bases and the V segment lost 4 bases, leaving 10 bases of the junction unmatched. CDR1 and CDR2 (germline): SGHRS, YFSETQ. This CDR3 has 17 residues. CDR3 DNA: TGCGCCAGCAGCCCAGGGTGGACTAGCGGGCTACAAGAGACCCAGTACTTC. This translates into CASSPGWTSGLQETQYF.

This chain links TRBV6-2 or TRBV6-3 with TRBJ2-2; TRBD1 might be the D (5 bases). Trimming cost V 5 bases and J 1 base, with 14 bases left between them. Germline CDR1 and CDR2: MNHEY and SVGEGT. CDR3 length: 16 residues. The CDR3 spells CASSPDRIKNTGELFF. CDR3 nucleotides: TGTGCCAGCAGTCCCGACAGAATAAAGAACACCGGGGAGCTGTTTTTT.

Notes on this clone: Relative to the germline gene, one junction end is altered; a read error may explain this. The genes are TRBV7-9 and TRBJ2-3; D may be TRBD2 (8 bases). Germline V CDR1 and CDR2: SEHNR, FQNEAQ (reference sequence). CDR3 length equals 18 residues. For the CDR3, the DNA is TGTGCCAGCAGCGTAGCAGGGGGTAGCGGGAACCTCCGAGATACGCAGTATTTT. Its translation is CASSVAGGSGNLRDTQYF.

The chain has TRBV11-3 and TRBJ2-2, with 8 positions matching TRBD2. CDR1 is SGHNT, CDR2 YENEEA, per germline. The CDR3 spans 16 residues. Trimming removed 1 base from V and 4 bases from J; junction bases left unmatched: 5. For the CDR3, the DNA is TGTGCCAGCAGCTTAGTGGCGGGAGGCACCACCGGGGAGCTGTTTTTT. It encodes CASSLVAGGTTGELFF.

This clone was counted a few times. This chain uses TRBV9 with TRBJ1-2; tentative D call: TRBD1 (6 bases). This CDR3 region has 17 residues. In germline, CDR1 is SGDLS, CDR2 YYNGEE. V was cut by 0 bases and J by 0 bases, with 15 bases left in between. The CDR3 reads CASSVGVGTPANYGYTF. CDR3 DNA sequence: TGTGCCAGCAGCGTAGGAGTAGGGACACCAGCTAACTATGGCTACACCTTC.

The chain combines TRBV10-3 with TRBJ2-7; D uncertain. Trimming stripped 7 bases from V and 0 bases from J, with 7 bases between. Germline assignment: CDR1 ENHRY and CDR2 SYGVKD. The CDR3 sequence is 12 residues long. The CDR3, as DNA: TGTGCCATCACAGGCGACTCCTACGAGCAGTACTTC. Protein sequence: CAITGDSYEQYF.

This clone came up once. The chain employs TRBV11-3 and TRBJ2-3, with a tentative D call TRBD2 (5 bases). The CDR3 loop spans 17 amino acids. Looked up from germline, CDR1 is SGHNT and CDR2 is YENEEA. Deletions cut 1 base from V and 0 bases from J, with 14 bases between. CDR3 sequence reads: CASSLGKGTGSTDTQYF. The CDR3 DNA reads TGTGCCAGCAGCTTAGGAAAGGGAACGGGGAGCACAGATACGCAGTATTTT.

The chain carries TRBV12-3 or TRBV12-4 and TRBJ1-1, with a tentative D call TRBD1 (5 bases). The V end lost 6 bases, the J end lost 7 bases, and 15 bases lay between the germline ends. The CDR3 extends over 13 amino acids. The CDR3 bases are TGTGCCAGCAGGGCGGAGGGGAGTGGTGAAGCTTTCTTT. This gives the protein CASRAEGSGEAFF.

In this sample, this clone turned up once. The J gene is TRBJ1-5, the V gene TRBV29-1, with 7 bases matching TRBD1. V lost 4 bases and J lost 5; bases outside the gene matches: 5. From germline, CDR1 is SQVTM and CDR2 ANQGSEA. The CDR3 totals 13 residues. DNA for the CDR3: TGCAGCGTTGCAACAGGGGTGGATCAGCCCCAGCATTTT. It specifies CSVATGVDQPQHF.

The V and J genes are TRBV5-5 and TRBJ1-3; D possibly corresponds to TRBD1 (5 bases). This CDR3 has 16 residues. Germline V gives CDR1 SGHKS, CDR2 YYEKEE (reference sequence). Deletions cut 0 bases from V and 1 base from J, with 11 bases between. DNA for the CDR3: TGTGCCAGCAGCTTGGTTCAGGGCCGATCTGGAAACACCATATATTTT. As protein: CASSLVQGRSGNTIYF. The full variable domain, in which reference TRBV5-5 and TRBJ1-3 provide the parts outside the CDR3, is DAGVTQSPTHLIKTRGQQVTLRCSPISGHKSVSWYQQVLGQGPQFIFQYYEKEERGRGNFPDRFSARQFPNYSSELNVNALLLGDSALYLCASSLVQGRSGNTIYFGEGSWLTVV.

V is TRBV29-1 and J is TRBJ1-1; D call uncertain. Deletions cut 4 bases from V and 1 base from J, with 7 bases between. CDR3 length equals 12 residues. Germline CDR1 reads SQVTM; CDR2 reads ANQGSEA. The CDR3 bases are TGCAGCGTTGGGGCCGCGAACACTGAAGCTTTCTTT. Translation gives CSVGAANTEAFF.

The genes are TRBV6-4 and TRBJ2-3; 10 bases line up with TRBD2. With 4 bases clipped from V and 1 base from J, the junction kept 2 bases outside the gene matches. The CDR3 has 15 residues. Looked up from germline, CDR1 is MRHNA and CDR2 is SNTAGT. The CDR3 sequence is CASSAGTSGTDTQYF. CDR3 bases: TGTGCCAGCAGTGCCGGGACTAGCGGCACAGATACGCAGTATTTT.

CDR3 DNA sequence: TGTGCCGGAGCCGGGGGGGGCCCCTATGGCTACACCTTC. This sequence encodes CAGAGGGPYGYTF. This sequence joins TRBV28 and TRBJ1-2, with D possibly matching TRBD1 (6 bases). Trimming stripped 11 bases from V and 4 bases from J, with 17 bases between. Germline loops: CDR1 MDHEN, CDR2 SYDVKM. The CDR3 has 13 residues.

The chain employs TRBV6-6 and TRBJ2-3; TRBD2 aligns across 8 bases. Germline V gene data show CDR1 as MNHNY and CDR2 as SVGAGI (reference sequence). CDR3 length: 16 residues. Trimming at V came to 6 bases and at J to 2 bases, leaving 10 bases not matched to a gene. For the CDR3, the DNA is TGTGCCAGCAGCCCCCTAGCGGGTAGTCTCACAGATACGCAGTATTTT. Encoded protein: CASSPLAGSLTDTQYF.